These T cell receptor beta chains were read from a single sample in a study of cytomegalovirus exposure and HLA in healthy donors. Data came from immunoSEQ multiplex PCR; TCRdb stores just in-frame clones and leaves some out. The profile shows some 170,000 clones, roughly nine tenths of them singletons. What was sequenced was PBMCs. The receptors here all came from a man in his thirties or forties in good health and CMV-seropositive. The CDR3 runs from the conserved cysteine through the conserved F or W. Fields, in order: J gene, clone size, V gene, D gene, CDR3 protein, CDR3 DNA. D genes are given only for firm matches. Clone size appears in some rows only: once, few, many, or a class for an expanded clone.

>TRBJ2-3|once|TRBV2|.
CASSARDTNTDTQYF
TGTGCCAGCAGTGCCCGGGACACTAACACAGATACGCAGTATTTT
>TRBJ2-5|once|TRBV6-1|TRBD2
CASTERDGQETQYF
TGTGCCAGCACCGAGCGGGACGGCCAAGAGACCCAGTACTTC
>TRBJ1-2|.|TRBV27|.
CASRLGATDNYGYTF
TGTGCCAGCAGATTAGGAGCGACAGATAACTATGGCTACACCTTC
>TRBJ2-1|few|TRBV28|.
CASSLIPPGTISYNEQFF
TGTGCCAGCAGTTTAATCCCCCCCGGGACAATCTCCTACAATGAGCAGTTCTTC
>TRBJ1-5|.|TRBV28|.
CASSSGLGISNQPQHF
TGTGCCAGCAGCTCAGGCCTGGGGATTAGCAATCAGCCCCAGCATTTT
>TRBJ1-6|.|TRBV4-3|.
CASSQRGSYNSPLHF
TGCGCCAGCAGCCAGCGGGGGTCCTATAATTCACCCCTCCACTTT
>TRBJ2-4|.|TRBV9|TRBD1
CASSVAETGAKNIQYF
TGTGCCAGCAGCGTAGCGGAGACAGGGGCCAAAAACATTCAGTACTTC
>TRBJ2-1|.|TRBV28|.
CASSRGRGDSLYNEQFF
TGTGCCAGCAGCCGAGGAAGGGGAGACAGCCTTTACAATGAGCAGTTCTTC
>TRBJ1-1|.|TRBV6-5|.
CASSYTQGGDTEAFF
TGTGCCAGCAGTTACACCCAGGGTGGCGACACTGAAGCTTTCTTT
>TRBJ1-1|.|TRBV7-3|.
CANRDGTEAFF
TGTGCCAACAGAGACGGGACTGAAGCTTTCTTT
>TRBJ2-7|once|TRBV5-1|TRBD1
CASSLGQGANEQYF
TGCGCCAGCAGCTTGGGGCAGGGGGCGAATGAGCAGTACTTC
>TRBJ2-7|.|TRBV19|.
CASSILGGSNYEQYF
TGTGCCAGTAGTATACTCGGAGGGAGTAACTACGAGCAGTACTTC
>TRBJ2-7|.|TRBV27|TRBD1
CASSLYGTGIFYEQYF
TGTGCCAGCAGTTTATATGGGACAGGGATTTTCTACGAGCAGTACTTC
>TRBJ2-2|.|TRBV9|TRBD1
CASSVGTGPNTGELFF
TGTGCCAGCAGCGTTGGGACAGGACCGAACACCGGGGAGCTGTTTTTT
>TRBJ1-5|.|TRBV5-1|.
CASRPDTSTNQPQHF
TGCGCCAGCAGACCTGACACCTCCACGAATCAGCCCCAGCATTTT
>TRBJ2-3|.|TRBV27|TRBD2
CASSAGTSGSTDTQYF
TGTGCCAGCAGCGCCGGGACTAGCGGGAGCACAGATACGCAGTATTTT
>TRBJ1-4|once|TRBV7-9|.
CASSPSWGEKLFF
TGTGCCAGCAGCCCCAGTTGGGGTGAAAAACTGTTTTTT
>TRBJ2-7|.|TRBV7-8|TRBD1
CASSSTGTGAYEQYF
TGTGCCAGCAGCTCCACCGGGACAGGGGCCTACGAGCAGTACTTC
>TRBJ1-6|.|TRBV6-5|TRBD1
CASTMTGNSPLHF
TGTGCCAGCACTATGACAGGGAATTCACCCCTCCACTTT
>TRBJ1-1|.|TRBV18|.
CASSPLVRATEAFF
TGTGCCAGCTCACCACTGGTCAGGGCCACTGAAGCTTTCTTT
>TRBJ1-3|.|TRBV2|.
CASRRLGEGAGNTIYF
TGTGCCAGCAGGCGGCTTGGGGAGGGTGCTGGAAACACCATATATTTT
>TRBJ1-4|.|TRBV2|.
CASSESRSVQSLPFF
TGTGCCAGCAGTGAGAGTCGTTCCGTGCAATCCCTACCGTTTTTT
>TRBJ2-3|.|TRBV6-1|TRBD2
CASSDGGRGDTQYF
TGTGCCAGCAGTGACGGCGGGAGGGGGGATACGCAGTATTTT
>TRBJ2-1|.|TRBV28|.
CASSLSMPQFF
TGTGCCAGCAGTTTAAGCATGCCGCAGTTCTTC
>TRBJ2-4|.|TRBV25-1|TRBD1
CASSGRTGINIQYF
TGTGCCAGCAGTGGCCGGACAGGGATAAACATTCAGTACTTC
>TRBJ2-3|.|TRBV7-9|.
CASSLVRSGPDTQYF
TGTGCCAGCAGCTTAGTCAGATCCGGGCCAGATACGCAGTATTTT
>TRBJ2-5|.|TRBV9|.
CASSPRDSQGGTQYF
TGTGCCAGCAGCCCCCGGGACTCCCAAGGGGGGACCCAGTACTTC
>TRBJ1-1|.|TRBV6-5|.
CASSYRALGTEAFF
TGTGCCAGCAGTTACAGGGCCCTGGGCACTGAAGCTTTCTTT
>TRBJ2-7|.|TRBV21-1|.
CASSPRGRSYEQYF
TGTGCCAGCAGCCCCAGGGGCCGCTCCTACGAGCAGTACTTC
>TRBJ2-7|once|TRBV4-1|TRBD2
CASSQGSGTTTYEQYF
TGCGCCAGCAGCCAAGGTTCCGGGACTACCACCTACGAGCAGTACTTC
>TRBJ1-6|.|TRBV27|.
CASSFRDNSPLHF
TGTGCCAGCAGTTTCCGAGATAATTCACCCCTCCACTTT
>TRBJ1-4|.|TRBV9|.
CASSVEGDNEKLFF
TGTGCCAGCAGCGTAGAAGGTGATAATGAAAAACTGTTTTTT
>TRBJ2-2|.|TRBV9|.
CASSIEVNTGELFF
TGTGCCAGCAGCATTGAGGTGAACACCGGGGAGCTGTTTTTT
>TRBJ1-2|.|TRBV4-1|.
CASSQRGIGYTF
TGCGCCAGCAGCCAAAGAGGTATCGGCTACACCTTC
>TRBJ2-1|.|TRBV7-6|.
CASSLNEKQFF
TGTGCCAGCAGCTTAAACGAGAAACAGTTCTTC
>TRBJ2-4|.|TRBV9|.
CASSVGGPNIQYF
TGTGCCAGCAGCGTGGGTGGACCAAACATTCAGTACTTC
>TRBJ2-7|.|TRBV10-3|.
CAISDRDNEQYF
TGTGCCATCAGTGATCGGGATAACGAGCAGTACTTC
>TRBJ1-4|.|TRBV5-1|.
CASSLGINRDANEKLFF
TGCGCCAGCAGCTTGGGCATCAACAGGGATGCTAATGAAAAACTGTTTTTT
>TRBJ1-1|.|TRBV5-6|TRBD1
CASSPTLRQGEAFF
TGTGCCAGCAGCCCCACCCTTCGACAGGGGGAAGCTTTCTTT
>TRBJ2-1|.|TRBV5-6|.
CASSLVWESSYNEQFF
TGTGCCAGCAGCTTGGTCTGGGAGAGCTCCTACAATGAGCAGTTCTTC
>TRBJ1-1|.|TRBV2|TRBD1
CASSGGQGYTEAFF
TGTGCCAGCAGTGGGGGACAGGGCTACACTGAAGCTTTCTTT
>TRBJ1-5|.|TRBV18|.
CASSPREAGSQPQHF
TGTGCCAGCTCACCACGGGAGGCAGGGTCACAGCCCCAGCATTTT
>TRBJ1-2|.|TRBV28|.
CASSLLRGDGYTF
TGTGCCAGCAGTTTACTCCGGGGTGATGGCTACACCTTC
>TRBJ2-5|.|TRBV27|.
CASGGGQGTETQYF
TGTGCCAGCGGTGGTGGGCAGGGGACAGAGACCCAGTACTTC
>TRBJ2-1|.|TRBV5-4|TRBD2
CASSLSGRVSNEQFF
TGTGCCAGCAGCTTGAGCGGGAGGGTTTCAAATGAGCAGTTCTTC
>TRBJ1-2|.|TRBV7-2|.
CASSLVGRGASNYGYTF
TGTGCCAGCAGCTTAGTAGGGCGCGGAGCCTCTAACTATGGCTACACCTTC
>TRBJ1-3|.|TRBV5-1|TRBD1
CASGQGAAGNTIYF
TGCGCCAGCGGACAGGGGGCGGCAGGAAACACCATATATTTT
>TRBJ2-6|.|TRBV28|TRBD1
CASRRAGTGLSGANVLTF
TGTGCCAGCAGGCGAGCCGGGACAGGGCTCTCTGGGGCCAACGTCCTGACTTTC
>TRBJ2-4|.|TRBV28|TRBD1
CASSSEYRGLAKNIQYF
TGTGCCAGCAGTTCCGAATACAGGGGCCTGGCCAAAAACATTCAGTACTTC
>TRBJ2-1|.|TRBV4-3|TRBD2
CASSQDPDSGGSTYNEQFF
TGCGCCAGCAGCCAAGATCCCGACTCGGGGGGGTCGACCTACAATGAGCAGTTCTTC
>TRBJ1-6|.|TRBV5-6|.
CASSLSAGRNSPLHF
TGTGCCAGCAGCTTGTCGGCAGGGCGGAATTCACCCCTCCACTTT
>TRBJ1-2|.|TRBV27|TRBD1
CASRGQGAPANYGYTF
TGTGCCAGCAGGGGACAGGGGGCGCCGGCTAACTATGGCTACACCTTC
>TRBJ2-3|.|TRBV6-4|TRBD2
CASSERRLAGGSTDTQYF
TGTGCCAGCAGTGAGAGGAGACTAGCGGGGGGAAGCACAGATACGCAGTATTTT